These 6 T cell receptor beta chains were sequenced from one sample in a study of T cells in Graves' hyperthyroidism and ophthalmopathy. Amplification targeted TCR beta CDR3 regions from RNA transcripts. The TCR CDR3 first-round RT-PCR relied on the HTBI primer set. From the multiplex PCR reads, TCRdb called clonotypes with MiXCR, one entry per CDR3 protein. The sample has around 250,000 distinct CDR3 sequences, 16% seen once. The sequenced material came from blood. The receptor set was obtained from a woman in her late teens or twenties with Graves' ophthalmopathy.

There are many counts of this clonotype. The rearrangement uses TRBV20-1 and TRBJ1-4, with D perhaps matching TRBD1 (5 bases). Trimming left V 0 bases short and J 4 bases short, with 18 bases between. The length of the CDR3 is 17 residues. The germline CDR1 and CDR2 sequences are DFQATT and SNEGSKA (reference sequence). CDR3 region: CSARDIRLGGFNEKLFF. The CDR3 DNA follows: TGCAGTGCTAGAGATATCCGCCTGGGGGGGTTTAATGAAAAACTGTTTTTT.

Comment on this clonotype: This may stem from a read error, because a much larger clone lies one nucleotide away. This CDR3 is CASSGDWRGYTF. Written as DNA, the CDR3 is TGTGCCAGCAGCGGTGATTGGCGGGGCTACACCTTC. V gene TRBV27 combines with J gene TRBJ1-2; the D is unclear. The germline CDR1 and CDR2 sequences are MNHEY and SMNVEV (reference sequence). V lost 6 bases, J lost 8 bases, and 13 bases lay in between. The CDR3 has 12 residues.

This rearrangement joins TRBV29-1 to TRBJ2-5; TRBD2 agrees at 14 bases. The CDR3 loop spans 16 amino acids. The V gene's germline CDR1 is SQVTM and CDR2 ANQGSEA. Germline trimming cut 6 bases from V and 7 bases from J; bases unmatched to any gene: 13. For the CDR3, the DNA is TGCAGCGTCTCCTACCCCGGGACTAGCGGGAGTGGGACCCAGTACTTC. It codes for CSVSYPGTSGSGTQYF.

This clonotype was seen ten or more times. The J gene is TRBJ1-5, the V gene TRBV4-1, with D uncertain. Germline lookup yields CDR1 MGHRA and CDR2 YSYEKL. The CDR3 loop spans 14 amino acids. V was clipped by 2 bases and J by 0 bases, with 5 bases between them. The DNA of the CDR3 is TGCGCCAGCAGCCAACCACATAGCAATCAGCCCCAGCATTTT. This gives the protein CASSQPHSNQPQHF.

As regards this clonotype: This may be a read error: a much more frequent sequence differs by one nucleotide. The CDR3 end shows no conserved phenylalanine or tryptophan, and so a read error is likely. V usage is TRBV9 and J usage is TRBJ1-2; TRBD1 agrees at 7 bases. J lost 3 bases, V lost 0 bases, and 5 bases had no gene match. Germline CDR1 reads SGDLS; CDR2 reads YYNGEE. The CDR3 sequence is 15 residues long. The CDR3 DNA follows: TGTGCCAGCAGCGTAGAACCAGGGGGGGACTATGGCTACACCCTC. It is translated as CASSVEPGGDYGYTL.

This clonotype was seen at least ten times. V gene TRBV20-1 combines with J gene TRBJ1-1; D gene uncertain. The germline V and J ends were trimmed by 1 base and 5 bases, with 14 bases remaining between them. The CDR3 contains 14 residues. Germline V gene data show CDR1 as DFQATT and CDR2 as SNEGSKA (reference sequence). The CDR3 coding sequence is TGCAGTGCTAGAGGTCCCGGTGGTTCGACTGAAGCTTTCTTT. Its translation is CSARGPGGSTEAFF.